This T cell receptor beta chain was identified during a study of T cells in Graves' hyperthyroidism and ophthalmopathy. Findings and caveats of the study: A model of 13 V-J features distinguished ophthalmopathy from stable hyperthyroidism.

Amplified TCR beta CDR3 regions came from RNA transcripts. The TCR CDR3 was amplified in a first-round RT-PCR using the HTBI primer set. MiXCR, run by TCRdb on the multiplex PCR reads, gives a single entry per CDR3 protein. The sample carries about 760,000 distinct CDR3 sequences, roughly a third recorded once. In the case of this clonotype: Its antigen is currently unknown.

Patients counted as stable if ophthalmopathy did not develop within 18 months. A patient was excluded if there was uncontrolled infection, other autoimmune disease, pregnancy or lactation. Diagnoses were established using clinical symptoms, serum thyroxine and TRAb, thyroid ultrasound and orbital computed tomography. CDR3 length equals 15 residues. The V end was cut by 3 bases, the J end by 0 bases, with 11 bases between. This chain joins TRBV12-3 or TRBV12-4 and TRBJ1-1, with D possibly matching TRBD1 (5 bases). The source is a woman aged 35 to 49 with Graves' hyperthyroidism. Sequencing input: blood. The CDR3 region is CASSLGGSVNTEAFF. Here the CDR3 DNA reads TGTGCCAGCAGTTTGGGGGGGTCAGTGAACACTGAAGCTTTCTTT.